This T cell receptor beta chain was sequenced for a study of T cells in narcolepsy. Study overall: Healthy controls were enrolled alongside patients with narcolepsy type 1 or type 2.

On this clone: Its specificity is not known.

Study-wide findings and caveats: Reportedly, autoreactive clonotypes were serially detected in patients' blood but not controls'. Autoreactive HCRT-specific and TRIB2-specific clonotypes were marked in same-patient CSF-versus-blood CD4+ comparisons.

The method was immunoSEQ multiplex PCR; TCRdb's version includes in-frame clones alone and lacks a portion of them. The data contain 25,000 to 30,000 clones, approximately 87% of them singletons. The CDR3 covers 16 residues. V was trimmed by 3 bases and J by 4 bases, leaving 18 bases between them. In germline, CDR1 is ENHRY, CDR2 SYGVKD. Material: memory (CD45RA-) CD4+ T cells from blood. This chain connects TRBV10-3 to TRBJ1-1; no definite D call. This sequence originates from a human donor in good health. CDR3 region: CAISDPVRGVGTEAFF. The CDR3 DNA reads TGTGCCATCAGTGACCCAGTTCGGGGTGTGGGCACTGAAGCTTTCTTT.